These 21 T cell receptor beta chains came from one sample sequenced in a study of T cell responses to AZD1222 COVID-19 vaccine. Data came from immunoSEQ multiplex PCR; TCRdb stores just in-frame clones and leaves some out. The data contain about 94,000 clones, 85% of them singletons. Source: peripheral blood, taken 28 days after the second AZD1222 dose. These TCRs come from an adult who received the AZD1222 COVID-19 vaccine.

The chain is built from TRBV27 and TRBJ1-1; TRBD1 might be the D (6 bases). Germline lookup yields CDR1 MNHEY and CDR2 SMNVEV (reference sequence). There are 14 residues in the CDR3. The V end was cut by 4 bases, the J end by 4 bases, with 13 bases between. The CDR3 nucleotides are TGTGCCAGCAGTTATGGGGGGCTGAGCACTGAAGCTTTCTTT. This sequence encodes CASSYGGLSTEAFF.

This clone was seen more than once but under ten times. V and J are TRBV6-5 and TRBJ2-7; D remains ambiguous. Trimming pared 6 bases from V and 2 bases from J, leaving 14 bases between. CDR1 and CDR2 (germline): MNHEY, SVGAGI. The CDR3 has 14 amino acids. As DNA, the CDR3 is TGTGCCAGCAGGCCGAGACAAACCGCCTACGAGCAGTACTTC. Protein product: CASRPRQTAYEQYF.

The J gene is TRBJ1-5, the V gene TRBV11-2, with TRBD1 matching over 9 bases. The germline CDR1 and CDR2 sequences are SGHAT and FQNNGV. CDR3 length equals 18 residues. V shed 2 bases and J 2 bases; nucleotides not matched to a gene: 10. CDR3 DNA sequence: TGTGCCAGCAGCTTATCCTCTGTGGGACAGGGCCGCAATCAGCCCCAGCATTTT. It is translated as CASSLSSVGQGRNQPQHF.

The chain has TRBV7-2 and TRBJ2-2; 9 nucleotides agree with TRBD2. Germline CDR1 and CDR2: SGHTA and FQGNSA. The CDR3 is 16 residues long. Germline trimming cut 5 bases from V and 4 bases from J; bases unmatched to any gene: 8. Here the CDR3 reads CASSPRTSDLTGELFF. For the CDR3, the DNA is TGTGCCAGCAGCCCCAGGACTAGCGACCTCACCGGGGAGCTGTTTTTT.

The V and J genes are TRBV4-3 and TRBJ2-3, with 7 bases lining up with TRBD1. The germline gives CDR1 LGHNA, CDR2 YSLEER. V lost 4 bases to trimming and J lost 2 bases; unmatched junction nucleotides: 3. The CDR3 covers 14 residues. This CDR3 reads CASSRDSLTDTQYF. CDR3 DNA sequence: TGCGCCAGCAGCCGGGACAGCCTCACAGATACGCAGTATTTT.

V is TRBV9 and J is TRBJ2-1; D is perhaps TRBD2 (6 bases). Looked up from germline, CDR1 is SGDLS and CDR2 is YYNGEE. V was shortened by 4 bases and J by 6 bases, with 17 bases between the two germline ends. The CDR3 runs 15 residues. The CDR3 loop is CASSPRGSAPNEQFF. The CDR3 nucleotides are TGTGCCAGCAGCCCCCGGGGGTCCGCACCCAATGAGCAGTTCTTC.

DNA for the CDR3: TGCGCCAGCAGTCAATCCCGAACTGCGGGTTGGGATACGCAGTATTTT. Its protein is CASSQSRTAGWDTQYF. V gene TRBV23-1 combines with J gene TRBJ2-3; perhaps TRBD2 as D (5 bases). TRBV23-1 is an ORF, with its function uncertain. Between the trimmed V and J ends, which lost 0 bases and 6 bases, there was a span of 16 bases. This CDR3 region has 16 residues.

CDR3 DNA: TGTGCCAGCAGCCAAGATCCTGGCTATAATTCACCCCTCCACTTT. This encodes CASSQDPGYNSPLHF. The chain recombines TRBV4-2 with TRBJ1-6; no firm D call. Germline CDR1 and CDR2: LGHNA and YNFKEQ. Trimming cost V 0 bases and J 3 bases, with 6 bases left between them. The CDR3 runs 15 residues.

The chain combines TRBV7-3 with TRBJ2-1; 10 bases align to TRBD2. The CDR3 loop spans 15 amino acids. J gave up 6 bases and V 6 bases, and 8 bases lay outside the gene matches. The germline V gene has CDR1 SGHTA and CDR2 FQGTGA. The CDR3 DNA follows: TGTGCCAGCAGTCGACTAGCGGGTTTAAGCAATGAGCAGTTCTTC. Its protein is CASSRLAGLSNEQFF.

A single count supports this clone. This sequence joins TRBV6-5 and TRBJ2-1, with 7 bases aligning to TRBD1. V gave up 4 bases and J gave up 12 bases; unmatched junction bases: 12. Germline CDR1 and CDR2: MNHEY and SVGAGI. The length of the CDR3 is 14 residues. CDR3 residues: CASSSPVIWTGQFF. CDR3 in DNA: TGTGCCAGCAGTTCTCCAGTCATTTGGACAGGGCAGTTCTTC.

The chain employs TRBV4-3 and TRBJ2-1; D might be TRBD1 or TRBD2, each matching 6 bases. Germline CDR1 is LGHNA and CDR2 is YSLEER. V lost 0 bases to trimming and J lost 7 bases, with 13 bases between them. This CDR3 contains 15 residues. Here the CDR3 DNA reads TGCGCCAGCAGCCAAGATTGGGCGGGACATAATGAGCAGTTCTTC. Protein product: CASSQDWAGHNEQFF.

The chain joins TRBV3-1 (or the pseudogene TRBV3-2) to TRBJ1-6; D gene ambiguous. Trimming left V 1 base short and J 6 bases short, with 7 bases between. The germline V gene has CDR1 LGHDT and CDR2 YNNKEL (reference sequence). The CDR3 is made up of 14 amino acids. CDR3 protein: CASSQGQPNSPLHF. CDR3 coding DNA: TGTGCCAGCAGCCAAGGGCAGCCTAATTCACCCCTCCACTTT.

J is TRBJ1-2 and V is TRBV6-1; D not resolved. Per the germline V gene, CDR1 is MNHNS and CDR2 is SASEGT. V lost 3 bases to trimming and J lost 5 bases, with 16 bases between them. The CDR3 is 15 residues long. The CDR3 DNA follows: TGTGCCAGCAGTGACCCTATCGTCAGTGTGTATGGCTACACCTTC. Translating gives CASSDPIVSVYGYTF.

The chain has TRBV7-2 and TRBJ2-1; D possibly corresponds to TRBD2 (5 bases). Germline lookup yields CDR1 SGHTA and CDR2 FQGNSA. Deletions cut 1 base from V and 9 bases from J, with 10 bases between. The CDR3 has 13 residues. The CDR3 bases are TGTGCCAGCAGCTTAGTGGTTCGGGGTGAGCAGTTCTTC. Protein: CASSLVVRGEQFF.

The chain combines TRBV7-2 with TRBJ2-3; tentative D call: TRBD2 (8 bases). Per the germline V gene, CDR1 is SGHTA and CDR2 is FQGNSA. Trimming removed 7 bases at V and 4 bases at J, with 18 bases between. This CDR3 contains 15 residues. The CDR3 loop is CASNLPGGGADTQYF. CDR3 sequence (DNA): TGTGCCAGCAACCTTCCGGGAGGGGGCGCAGATACGCAGTATTTT.

This chain joins TRBV7-2 and TRBJ2-3; 7 positions agree with TRBD2. Trimming at V came to 2 bases and at J to 2 bases, leaving 4 bases not matched to a gene. Germline CDR1 is SGHTA and CDR2 is FQGNSA. This CDR3 has 15 residues. DNA of the CDR3: TGTGCCAGCAGCTTAATAGCGGGCATCACAGATACGCAGTATTTT. This gives the protein CASSLIAGITDTQYF.

V gene TRBV14 combines with J gene TRBJ2-7, with 11 positions matching TRBD2. In germline, CDR1 is SGHDN, CDR2 FVKESK. The CDR3 has 15 amino acids. V dropped 4 bases and J dropped 6; count of bases not matched to a gene: 8. The CDR3 coding sequence is TGTGCCAGCAGCCCCCGAGTAGCGGGAGGGTTCGAGCAGTACTTC. It codes for CASSPRVAGGFEQYF.

CDR3 sequence (DNA): TGTGCCTGGAGTGGGGGGCGAGGAGGAAACACCATATATTTT. It is translated as CAWSGGRGGNTIYF. The chain employs TRBV30 and TRBJ1-3, with D maybe TRBD1 (6 bases). Deletions cut 1 base from V and 4 bases from J, with 11 bases between. Per germline, CDR1 GTSNPN and CDR2 SVGIG (reference sequence). CDR3 length: 14 residues.

The V and J genes are TRBV25-1 and TRBJ2-2; no reliable D call. Looked up from germline, CDR1 is MGHDK and CDR2 is SYGVNS. CDR3 length: 11 residues. V gave up 10 bases and J gave up 7 bases, with 10 bases separating them. The DNA for the CDR3 is TGTGCCACAAGTGGCCTCGGGGAGCTGTTTTTT. Translating it yields CATSGLGELFF.

This clone appeared a few times. The V and J genes are TRBV6-1 and TRBJ2-7; 8 bases align to TRBD2. The CDR3 sequence is 15 residues long. V lost 2 bases and J lost 7; bases outside the gene matches: 10. Germline loops: CDR1 MNHNS, CDR2 SASEGT. Here the CDR3 reads CASSEWRAGGREQYF. The CDR3 coding sequence is TGTGCCAGCAGTGAATGGAGGGCGGGAGGTAGGGAGCAGTACTTC.

In regard to this clone: The identical CDR3 is also encoded by other nucleotide sequences in the sample. The chain carries TRBV12-3 or TRBV12-4 and TRBJ2-2, with D unresolved. Trimming removed 1 base from V and 7 bases from J, with 4 bases in between. The CDR3 runs 12 residues. CDR3 nucleotides: TGTGCCAGCAGTTTAGGGGGCGGGGAGCTGTTTTTT. It codes for CASSLGGGELFF.